This T cell receptor beta chain is from a study of blood T cell repertoires in COVID-19. For the study at large: Whether acute or convalescent, the COVID-19 samples came from the United States, Italy and Spain.

As originally analysed: Reference gene primer amplification gave nucleated cell count estimates. Sequencing used immunoSEQ multiplex PCR; TCRdb keeps in-frame clones, though not all of them. V and J calls and clone size are those listed in that table; D and trimming were worked out from the DNA. The sample has approximately 90,000 clones; roughly nine tenths are singletons. Looked up from germline, CDR1 is SGHTA and CDR2 is FQGTGA. The CDR3 spans 16 residues. V was cut by 1 base and J by 0 bases, with 12 bases left in between. This receptor was obtained from a man aged 50 or older with acute or convalescent COVID-19. Sequences were obtained from peripheral blood. The chain couples TRBV7-3 to TRBJ1-1; maybe TRBD1 (5 bases). This CDR3 is CASSLNTGGMNTEAFF. Written as DNA, the CDR3 is TGTGCCAGCAGCTTAAACACAGGCGGGATGAACACTGAAGCTTTCTTT.